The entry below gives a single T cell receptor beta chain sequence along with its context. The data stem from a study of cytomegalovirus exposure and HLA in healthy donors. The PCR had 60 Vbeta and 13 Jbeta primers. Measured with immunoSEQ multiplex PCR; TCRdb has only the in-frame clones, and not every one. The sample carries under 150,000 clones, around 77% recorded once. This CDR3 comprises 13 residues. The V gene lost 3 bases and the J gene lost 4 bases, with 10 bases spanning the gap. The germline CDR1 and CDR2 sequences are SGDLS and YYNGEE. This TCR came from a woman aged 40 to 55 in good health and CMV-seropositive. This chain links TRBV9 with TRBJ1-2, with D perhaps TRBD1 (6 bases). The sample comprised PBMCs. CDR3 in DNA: TGTGCCAGCAGCGGCTACAGGGCCTATGGCTACACCTTC. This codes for CASSGYRAYGYTF.